The clone carrying this T cell receptor (beta chain) was counted ten times or more. Its cognate antigen is unknown. This CDR3 is 15 amino acids long. V dropped 2 bases and J dropped 6; count of bases not matched to a gene: 7. In germline, CDR1 is MDHEN, CDR2 SYDVKM. Regions amplified from RNA transcripts were the TCR beta CDR3 regions. HTBI primers drove first-round RT-PCR of the TCR CDR3. In TCRdb, the multiplex PCR reads were re-called with MiXCR into one record per CDR3 protein. The table records roughly 200,000 distinct CDR3 sequences, approximately 20% of them present only once. The data were taken from a study of T cells in Graves' hyperthyroidism and ophthalmopathy. Study overall: Any treatment followed the collection of peripheral blood at initial diagnosis.

Each diagnosis was grounded in clinical symptoms, serum thyroxine and TRAb, thyroid ultrasound, and orbital computed tomography. Study-wide findings and caveats: Ophthalmopathy was separated from stable hyperthyroidism by a 13 V-J model. Expanded thyroid clonotypes (above 0.001) were mostly also found in blood.

The chain combines TRBV28 with TRBJ1-5, with 7 positions matching TRBD1. The receptor was isolated from a man aged 35 to 55 with Graves' hyperthyroidism. Sequencing input: blood. CDR3 residues: CASSLMEGGGQPQHF. The CDR3 DNA follows: TGTGCCAGCAGTTTAATGGAAGGGGGCGGTCAGCCCCAGCATTTT.